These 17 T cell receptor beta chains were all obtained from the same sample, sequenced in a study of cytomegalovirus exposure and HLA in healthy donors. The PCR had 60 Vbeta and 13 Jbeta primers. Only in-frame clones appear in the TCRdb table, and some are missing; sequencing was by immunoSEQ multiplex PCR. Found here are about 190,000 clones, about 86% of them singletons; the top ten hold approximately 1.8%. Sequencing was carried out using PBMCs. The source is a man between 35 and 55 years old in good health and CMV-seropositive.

The CDR3 is CASSQGLDQPQHF. DNA for the CDR3: TGTGCCAGCAGCCAAGGACTGGATCAGCCCCAGCATTTT. The V and J genes are TRBV4-2 and TRBJ1-5; D remains unclear. Germline V lookup: CDR1 LGHNA, CDR2 YNFKEQ. CDR3 size: 13 residues. Trimming removed 1 base from V and 5 bases from J, with 6 bases in between.

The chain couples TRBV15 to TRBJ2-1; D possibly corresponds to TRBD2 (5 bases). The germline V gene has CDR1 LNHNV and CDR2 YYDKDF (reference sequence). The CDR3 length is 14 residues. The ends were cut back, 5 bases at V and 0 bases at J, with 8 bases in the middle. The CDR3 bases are TGTGCCACCAGCCATCGGGGCTCCTACAATGAGCAGTTCTTC. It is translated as CATSHRGSYNEQFF.

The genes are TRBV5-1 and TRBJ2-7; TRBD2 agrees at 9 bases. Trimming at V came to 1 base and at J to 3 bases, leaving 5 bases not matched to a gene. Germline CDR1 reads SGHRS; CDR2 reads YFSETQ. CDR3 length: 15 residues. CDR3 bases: TGCGCCAGCAGCTTGAGTCTAGCGGGATTCTACGAGCAGTACTTC. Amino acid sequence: CASSLSLAGFYEQYF.

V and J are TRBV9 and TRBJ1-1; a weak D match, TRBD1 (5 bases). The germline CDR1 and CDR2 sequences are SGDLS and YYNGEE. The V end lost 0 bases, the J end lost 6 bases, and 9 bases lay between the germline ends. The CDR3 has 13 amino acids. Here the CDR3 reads CASSVDVRAEAFF. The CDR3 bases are TGTGCCAGCAGCGTAGATGTCAGGGCTGAAGCTTTCTTT.

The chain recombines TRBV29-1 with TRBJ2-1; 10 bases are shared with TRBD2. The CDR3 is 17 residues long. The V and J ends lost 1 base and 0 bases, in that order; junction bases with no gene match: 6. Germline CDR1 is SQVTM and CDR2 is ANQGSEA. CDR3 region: CSVEGLAGAGSYNEQFF. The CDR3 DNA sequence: TGCAGCGTTGAAGGTCTAGCGGGAGCCGGCTCCTACAATGAGCAGTTCTTC.

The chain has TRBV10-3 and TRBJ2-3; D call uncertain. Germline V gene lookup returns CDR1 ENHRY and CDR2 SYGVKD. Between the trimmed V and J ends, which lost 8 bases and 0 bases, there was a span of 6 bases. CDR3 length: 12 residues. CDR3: CAISQSTDTQYF. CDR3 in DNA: TGTGCCATCTCCCAAAGCACAGATACGCAGTATTTT.

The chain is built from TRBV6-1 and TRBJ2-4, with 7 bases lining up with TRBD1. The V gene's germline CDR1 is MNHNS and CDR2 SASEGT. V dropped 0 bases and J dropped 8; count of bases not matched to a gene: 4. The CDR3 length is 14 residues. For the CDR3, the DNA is TGTGCCAGCAGTGAAGCAGGGGGCGCTGACATTCAGTACTTC. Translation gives CASSEAGGADIQYF.

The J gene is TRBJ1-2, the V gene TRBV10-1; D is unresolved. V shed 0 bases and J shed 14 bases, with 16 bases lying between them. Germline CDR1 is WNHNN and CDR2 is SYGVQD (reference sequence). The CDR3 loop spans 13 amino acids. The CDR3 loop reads CASSESLGVRETF. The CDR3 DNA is TGCGCCAGCAGTGAGTCTCTGGGCGTCCGCGAGACCTTC.

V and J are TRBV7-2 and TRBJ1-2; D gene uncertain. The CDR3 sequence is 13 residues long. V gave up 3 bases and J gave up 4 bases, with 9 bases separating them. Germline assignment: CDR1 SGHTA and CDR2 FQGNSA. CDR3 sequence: CASSFPGSYGYTF. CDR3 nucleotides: TGTGCCAGCAGCTTCCCCGGGTCCTATGGCTACACCTTC.

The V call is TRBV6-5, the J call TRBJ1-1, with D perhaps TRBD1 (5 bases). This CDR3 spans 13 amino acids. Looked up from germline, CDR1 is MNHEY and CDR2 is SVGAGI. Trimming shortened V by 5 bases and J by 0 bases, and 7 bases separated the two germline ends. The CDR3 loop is CASSEQVNTEAFF. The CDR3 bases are TGTGCCAGCAGTGAACAGGTGAACACTGAAGCTTTCTTT.

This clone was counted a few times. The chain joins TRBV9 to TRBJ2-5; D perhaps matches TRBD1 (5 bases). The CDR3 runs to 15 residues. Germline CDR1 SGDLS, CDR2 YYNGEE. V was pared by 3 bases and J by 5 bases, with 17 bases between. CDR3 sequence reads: CASSARDGLGETQYF. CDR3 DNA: TGTGCCAGCAGCGCCAGGGATGGGCTTGGTGAGACCCAGTACTTC.

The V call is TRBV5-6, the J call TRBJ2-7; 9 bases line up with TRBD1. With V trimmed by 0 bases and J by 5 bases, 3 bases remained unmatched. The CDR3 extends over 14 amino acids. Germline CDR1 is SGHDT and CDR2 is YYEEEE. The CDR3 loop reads CASSLVGQGNEQYF. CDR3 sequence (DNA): TGTGCCAGCAGCTTGGTGGGACAGGGAAACGAGCAGTACTTC.

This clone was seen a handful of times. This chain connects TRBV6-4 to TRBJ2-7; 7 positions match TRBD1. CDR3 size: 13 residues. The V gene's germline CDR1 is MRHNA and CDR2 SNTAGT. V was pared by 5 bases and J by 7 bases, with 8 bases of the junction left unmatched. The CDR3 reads CASSLRGPGEQYF. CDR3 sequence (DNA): TGTGCCAGCAGTCTGAGGGGGCCTGGAGAGCAGTACTTC.

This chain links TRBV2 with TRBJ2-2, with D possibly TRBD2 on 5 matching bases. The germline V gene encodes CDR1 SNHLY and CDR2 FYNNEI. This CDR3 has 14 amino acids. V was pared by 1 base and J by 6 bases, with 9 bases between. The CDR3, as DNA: TGTGCCAGCAGTGAAGTCGCTAGCTCCGGGGAGCTGTTTTTT. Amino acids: CASSEVASSGELFF.

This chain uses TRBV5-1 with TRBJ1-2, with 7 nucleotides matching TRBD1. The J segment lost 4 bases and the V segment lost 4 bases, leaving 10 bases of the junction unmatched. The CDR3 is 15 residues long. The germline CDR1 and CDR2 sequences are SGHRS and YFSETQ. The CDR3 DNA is TGCGCCAGCAGCCCCGACAGGGCTCAGGGCTATGGCTACACCTTC. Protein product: CASSPDRAQGYGYTF.

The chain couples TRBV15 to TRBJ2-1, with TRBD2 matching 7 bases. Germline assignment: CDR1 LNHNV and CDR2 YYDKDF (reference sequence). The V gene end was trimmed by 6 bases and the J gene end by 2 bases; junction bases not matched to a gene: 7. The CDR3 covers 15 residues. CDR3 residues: CATSSGGGTYNEQFF. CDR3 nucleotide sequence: TGTGCCACCAGTAGTGGCGGGGGAACCTACAATGAGCAGTTCTTC. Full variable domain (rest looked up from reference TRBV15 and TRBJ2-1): DAMVIQNPRYQVTQFGKPVTLSCSQTLNHNVMYWYQQKSSQAPKLLFHYYDKDFNNEADTPDNFQSRRPNTSFCFLDIRSPGLGDTAMYLCATSSGGGTYNEQFFGPGTRLTVL.

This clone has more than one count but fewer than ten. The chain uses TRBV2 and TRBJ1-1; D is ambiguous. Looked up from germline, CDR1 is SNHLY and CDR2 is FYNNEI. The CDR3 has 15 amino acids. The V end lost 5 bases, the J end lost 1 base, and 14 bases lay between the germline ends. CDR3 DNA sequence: TGTGCCAGCAGTCCCCGGGGAGGTGGGAACACTGAAGCTTTCTTT. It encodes CASSPRGGGNTEAFF.